Here is one TCR beta chain with its context. cDNA prepared by RNA extraction and subsequent reverse transcription served as the template for sequencing. TCRdb keeps only in-frame clones here, not all; method: immunoSEQ multiplex PCR. The table lists tens of thousands of clones, about 44% of them singletons, with about a sixth in the top ten. The sample comes from a study of CD8+ T cells in alopecia areata. Peripheral blood and lesional scalp punch biopsies were taken from alopecia areata patients. This TCR was recovered from a human donor with alopecia areata. Material: CD8+ T cells sorted from blood, obtained at week 0.

The CDR3 DNA reads as TGTGCCTGGAGTGTAGGGGCAGAGGATGAGCAGTTCTTC. Protein: CAWSVGAEDEQFF. The chain carries TRBV30 and TRBJ2-1, with D possibly being TRBD1 (5 bases). Germline loops: CDR1 GTSNPN, CDR2 SVGIG (reference sequence). V was pared by 0 bases and J by 8 bases, with 11 bases between. The CDR3 runs to 13 residues.